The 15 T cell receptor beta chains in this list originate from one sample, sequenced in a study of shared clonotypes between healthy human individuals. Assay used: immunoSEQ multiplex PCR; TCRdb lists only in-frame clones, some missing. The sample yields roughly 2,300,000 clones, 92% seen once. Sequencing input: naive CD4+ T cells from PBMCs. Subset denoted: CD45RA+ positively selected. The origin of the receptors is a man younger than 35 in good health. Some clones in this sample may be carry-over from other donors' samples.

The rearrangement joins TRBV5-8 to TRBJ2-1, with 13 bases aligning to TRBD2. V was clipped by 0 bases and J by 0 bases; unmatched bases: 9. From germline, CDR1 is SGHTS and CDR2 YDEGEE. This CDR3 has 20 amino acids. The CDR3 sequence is CASSLARGLAGTSSYNEQFF. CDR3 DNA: TGTGCCAGCAGCTTGGCCAGGGGACTAGCGGGAACAAGCTCCTACAATGAGCAGTTCTTC.

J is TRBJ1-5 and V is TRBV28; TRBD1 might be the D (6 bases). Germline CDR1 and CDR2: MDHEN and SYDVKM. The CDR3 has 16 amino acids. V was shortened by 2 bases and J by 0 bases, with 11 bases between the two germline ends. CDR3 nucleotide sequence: TGTGCCAGCAGTTTACAGGGGACTTATAGCAATCAGCCCCAGCATTTT. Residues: CASSLQGTYSNQPQHF.

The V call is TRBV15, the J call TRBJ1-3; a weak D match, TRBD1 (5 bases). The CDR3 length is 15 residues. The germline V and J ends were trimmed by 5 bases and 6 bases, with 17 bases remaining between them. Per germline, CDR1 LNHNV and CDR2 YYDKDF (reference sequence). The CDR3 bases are TGTGCCACCAGCCCCAGGGATTTAAAGGAAAACACCATATATTTT. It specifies CATSPRDLKENTIYF.

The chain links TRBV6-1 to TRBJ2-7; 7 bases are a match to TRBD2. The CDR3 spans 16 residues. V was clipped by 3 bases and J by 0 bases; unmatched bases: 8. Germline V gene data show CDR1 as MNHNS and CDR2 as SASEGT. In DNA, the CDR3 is TGTGCCAGCAGTGAGATTCTAGCGGTAATCTCCTACGAGCAGTACTTC. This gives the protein CASSEILAVISYEQYF.

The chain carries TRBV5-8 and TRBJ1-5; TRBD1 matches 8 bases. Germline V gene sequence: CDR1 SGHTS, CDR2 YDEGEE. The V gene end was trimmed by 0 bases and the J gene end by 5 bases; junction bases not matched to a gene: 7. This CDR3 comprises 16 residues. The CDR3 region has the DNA TGTGCCAGCAGCTTGGCTATGGGGACAGGATATCAGCCCCAGCATTTT. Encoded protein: CASSLAMGTGYQPQHF.

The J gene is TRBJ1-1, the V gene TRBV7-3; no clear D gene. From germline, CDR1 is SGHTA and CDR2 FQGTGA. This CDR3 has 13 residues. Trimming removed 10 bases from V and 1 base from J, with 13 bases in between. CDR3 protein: CATAAQPNTEAFF. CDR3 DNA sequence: TGTGCCACCGCGGCCCAGCCGAACACTGAAGCTTTCTTT.

CDR3 nucleotide sequence: TGTGCCAGCAAGTACAGGGAGGACACTGAAGCTTTCTTT. Protein product: CASKYREDTEAFF. This chain connects TRBV6-5 to TRBJ1-1; perhaps TRBD1 as D (6 bases). V lost 7 bases, J lost 3 bases, and 12 bases lay in between. Germline CDR1 and CDR2: MNHEY and SVGAGI. This CDR3 has 13 residues.

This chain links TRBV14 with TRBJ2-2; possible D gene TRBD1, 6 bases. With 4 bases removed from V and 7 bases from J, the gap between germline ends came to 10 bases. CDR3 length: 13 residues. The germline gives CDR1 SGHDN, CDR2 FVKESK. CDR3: CASSPQGFGELFF. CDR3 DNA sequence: TGTGCCAGCAGCCCCCAGGGGTTCGGGGAGCTGTTTTTT.

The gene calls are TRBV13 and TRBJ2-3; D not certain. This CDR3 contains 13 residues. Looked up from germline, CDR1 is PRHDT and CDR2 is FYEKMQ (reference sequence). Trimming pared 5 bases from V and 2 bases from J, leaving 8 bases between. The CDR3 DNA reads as TGTGCCAGCAGCACACGGGCCACAGATACGCAGTATTTT. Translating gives CASSTRATDTQYF.

CDR3 region: CASSFFSVGGLGETQYF. Here the CDR3 DNA reads TGTGCCAGCAGCTTTTTTTCTGTAGGAGGGCTTGGGGAGACCCAGTACTTC. The chain links TRBV5-5 to TRBJ2-5; D may be TRBD2 (6 bases). Per the germline V gene, CDR1 is SGHKS and CDR2 is YYEKEE (reference sequence). Trimming left V 2 bases short and J 5 bases short, with 22 bases between. CDR3 length: 17 amino acids. Filled out from reference TRBV5-5 and TRBJ2-5, the complete variable domain reads DAGVTQSPTHLIKTRGQQVTLRCSPISGHKSVSWYQQVLGQGPQFIFQYYEKEERGRGNFPDRFSARQFPNYSSELNVNALLLGDSALYLCASSFFSVGGLGETQYFGPGTRLLVL.

For the CDR3, the DNA is TGTGCCAGCAGCGTGTCCGGGACTAGCGGCCTCACAGATACGCAGTATTTT. Protein product: CASSVSGTSGLTDTQYF. The rearrangement uses TRBV9 and TRBJ2-3; 11 bases map to TRBD2. Losses at the gene ends were 2 bases for V and 2 bases for J; bases not matched to a gene: 7. The CDR3 is 17 residues long. Germline CDR1 reads SGDLS; CDR2 reads YYNGEE. The full variable domain, in which reference TRBV9 and TRBJ2-3 provide the parts outside the CDR3, is DSGVTQTPKHLITATGQRVTLRCSPRSGDLSVYWYQQSLDQGLQFLIQYYNGEERAKGNILERFSAQQFPDLHSELNLSSLELGDSALYFCASSVSGTSGLTDTQYFGPGTRLTVL.

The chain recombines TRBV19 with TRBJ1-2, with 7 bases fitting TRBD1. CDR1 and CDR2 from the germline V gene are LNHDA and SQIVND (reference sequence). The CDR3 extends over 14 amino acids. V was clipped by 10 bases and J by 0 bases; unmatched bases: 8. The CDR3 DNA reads TGTGCCACCTTGGACAGGCCAACTAACTATGGCTACACCTTC. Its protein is CATLDRPTNYGYTF.

The CDR3 loop is CASSLQGSWNTEAFF. DNA for the CDR3: TGTGCCAGCAGCCTACAGGGGTCTTGGAACACTGAAGCTTTCTTT. This chain links TRBV28 with TRBJ1-1; TRBD1 agrees at 7 bases. The junction had 8 bases not matched to a gene; V was cut back by 6 bases and J by 1 base. CDR3 length: 15 amino acids. The germline V gene has CDR1 MDHEN and CDR2 SYDVKM.

As DNA, the CDR3 is TGTGCCAGCAGTGCGTTAGGGGGGGATCAGCCCCAGCATTTT. Protein: CASSALGGDQPQHF. The chain recombines TRBV2 with TRBJ1-5, with D maybe TRBD1 (6 bases). Germline CDR1 is SNHLY and CDR2 is FYNNEI. V was trimmed by 4 bases and J by 5 bases, leaving 12 bases between them. This CDR3 region has 14 residues.

CDR3 DNA sequence: TGTGCCAGCAGCTTACGAGAGGCTTCCTACGAGCAGTACTTC. It translates to CASSLREASYEQYF. This chain joins TRBV7-9 and TRBJ2-7; D call uncertain. The germline V and J ends were trimmed by 2 bases and 1 base, with 9 bases remaining between them. Germline CDR1 and CDR2: SEHNR and FQNEAQ (reference sequence). The CDR3 totals 14 residues.